This TCR beta chain was documented in a study of identical twins. This clonotype has only a few counts. Its antigen remains unknown. Per the germline V gene, CDR1 is DFQATT and CDR2 is SNEGSKA (reference sequence). CDR3 size: 14 residues. V gave up 6 bases and J gave up 1 base, with 10 bases separating them. Study-level findings and limits: Out-of-frame alpha sequences common to twins exhibited an excess of low generation probability. Beta out-of-frame twin sharing showed a weaker excess. Conclusions rested on cross-sectional statistics rather than following the same donors.

Template switching added a universal primer binding site, and final cDNA carried unique molecular identifiers. One entry per CDR3 protein results from TCRdb running MiXCR on the 5' RACE reads. The repertoire consists of around 650,000 distinct CDR3 sequences, with 7.1% occurring once and the leading ten covering about 1.5%. These data are also associated with another study on yellow fever vaccine responses in identical twins.

The V gene is TRBV20-1, the J gene TRBJ1-6, with a tentative D call TRBD1 (6 bases). The TCR was taken from a young woman in good health. The sample was PBMCs. CDR3: CSAMTGSYNSPLHF. Written as DNA, the CDR3 is TGCAGTGCCATGACAGGATCCTATAATTCACCCCTCCACTTT.